What follows are 27 T cell receptor beta chains derived from one specimen sequenced in a study of OX40 agonist ivuxolimab in advanced cancers. Only in-frame clones appear in the TCRdb table, and some are missing; sequencing was by immunoSEQ multiplex PCR. The data hold tens of thousands of clones, with 80% to 95% observed a single time. Sequenced material: CD4+ or CD8+ T cells sorted from blood, taken in a trial of the OX40 agonist ivuxolimab. Every receptor here comes from an adult with an advanced solid tumor such as melanoma, head and neck, liver or kidney cancer.

This clone came up a few times. The chain employs TRBV11-2 and TRBJ1-1, with 7 positions matching TRBD1. The germline V gene encodes CDR1 SGHAT and CDR2 FQNNGV. The CDR3 loop spans 13 amino acids. V was clipped by 1 base and J by 7 bases; unmatched bases: 3. The DNA of the CDR3 is TGTGCCAGCAGCTTAGGGGGACAGAGTGAAGCTTTCTTT. It specifies CASSLGGQSEAFF.

The chain recombines TRBV2 with TRBJ2-1; possible D gene TRBD1, 6 bases. Trimming left V 4 bases short and J 4 bases short, with 11 bases between. The CDR3 has 14 residues. Germline V gene lookup returns CDR1 SNHLY and CDR2 FYNNEI. In DNA, the CDR3 is TGTGCCAGCAGTGTGGGGGACACGTACAATGAGCAGTTCTTC. This sequence encodes CASSVGDTYNEQFF.

This clone was seen a handful of times. The J gene is TRBJ2-1, the V gene TRBV7-8, with a tentative D call TRBD2 (5 bases). Trimming took 0 bases from V and 5 from J, leaving 11 bases between them. The CDR3 is made up of 15 amino acids. Germline V CDR1 and CDR2: SGHVS, FQNEAQ. In DNA, the CDR3 is TGTGCCAGCAGCTTAGCGCCAGGACTCAACAATGAGCAGTTCTTC. Translated, it gives CASSLAPGLNNEQFF.

This clone was recorded only once. V usage is TRBV9 and J usage is TRBJ2-5, with a weak D call TRBD1 (5 bases). Judging by the DNA end, TRBJ2-7 fits better; the J call may be wrong. CDR1 is SGDLS, CDR2 YYNGEE, per germline. This CDR3 has 14 residues. The CDR3 region is CASSVVDSPYEQYF. CDR3 DNA: TGTGCCAGCAGCGTAGTAGACAGTCCCTACGAGCAGTACTTC.

The chain is built from TRBV23-1 and TRBJ1-1; 10 nucleotides line up with TRBD1. TRBV23-1 falls under the ORF class, with uncertain function. V lost 6 bases, J lost 14 bases, and 15 bases stayed unmatched. The CDR3 is 14 amino acids. CDR3 sequence reads: CASRRKVGTGVGFF. CDR3 nucleotides: TGCGCCAGCAGGCGAAAGGTCGGGACAGGGGTTGGCTTCTTT.

By share of the sample, this clone is medium-sized. The sample holds other DNA sequences that translate to the same CDR3. J is TRBJ1-2 and V is TRBV28, with 8 bases matching TRBD1. The CDR3 consists of 13 residues. After removal of 9 bases from V and 0 bases from J, the junction contained 3 bases not matched to a gene. Germline V gene data show CDR1 as MDHEN and CDR2 as SYDVKM. CDR3 region: CASKQGANYGYTF. The DNA of the CDR3 is TGTGCCAGTAAACAGGGGGCTAACTATGGCTACACCTTC.

The rearrangement uses TRBV27 and TRBJ1-2, with D possibly being TRBD1 (6 bases). The CDR3 covers 14 residues. Germline values: CDR1 MNHEY, CDR2 SMNVEV (reference sequence). Trimming took 3 bases from V and 1 from J, leaving 9 bases between them. CDR3 loop: CASSLDSSNYGYTF. In DNA form, the CDR3 reads TGTGCCAGCAGTTTGGACAGCAGTAACTATGGCTACACCTTC.

The J gene is TRBJ1-3, the V gene TRBV30; D gene uncertain. V lost 0 bases and J lost 4, with 7 bases in between. This CDR3 is built from 13 residues. Germline loops: CDR1 GTSNPN, CDR2 SVGIG (reference sequence). In DNA form, the CDR3 reads TGTGCCTGGAGTGTATACGGGGGAAACACCATATATTTT. Its translation is CAWSVYGGNTIYF.

The chain carries TRBV30 and TRBJ2-7, with D perhaps TRBD1 (5 bases). Trimming stripped 0 bases from V and 1 base from J, with 7 bases between. In germline, CDR1 is GTSNPN, CDR2 SVGIG (reference sequence). The CDR3 is 13 residues long. The CDR3 DNA reads as TGTGCCTGGAGTGTTAGGGGATCCTACGAGCAGTACTTC. Translation gives CAWSVRGSYEQYF.

The chain uses TRBV27 and TRBJ2-1; 8 bases agree with TRBD2. The junction had 2 bases not matched to a gene; V was cut back by 5 bases and J by 2 bases. The length of the CDR3 is 14 residues. Germline CDR1 and CDR2: MNHEY and SMNVEV (reference sequence). CDR3: CASSPGGPYNEQFF. CDR3 DNA sequence: TGTGCCAGCAGTCCGGGGGGGCCCTACAATGAGCAGTTCTTC.

This chain links TRBV7-2 with TRBJ1-1, with a tentative D call TRBD1 (5 bases). The CDR3 runs 15 residues. V dropped 6 bases and J dropped 1 base, with 15 bases sitting between them. Germline CDR1 SGHTA, CDR2 FQGNSA. CDR3 region: CASSEKGWRNTEAFF. The CDR3 coding sequence is TGTGCCAGCAGTGAAAAGGGGTGGCGGAACACTGAAGCTTTCTTT.

The CDR3 coding sequence is TGTGCCAGTTATGAGGACAGTTTCTATGGCTACACCTTC. It yields the protein CASYEDSFYGYTF. The V call is TRBV18, the J call TRBJ1-2; TRBD1 might be the D (6 bases). Germline loops: CDR1 KGHSH, CDR2 LQKENI. CDR3 length: 13 residues. V dropped 9 bases and J dropped 4 bases, with 15 bases sitting between them.

The CDR3 bases are TGTGCCAGCAGTTTATATGGATTGAACACTGAAGCTTTCTTT. As protein: CASSLYGLNTEAFF. V usage is TRBV27 and J usage is TRBJ1-1; D is ambiguous. The V gene's germline CDR1 is MNHEY and CDR2 SMNVEV (reference sequence). V was clipped by 1 base and J by 0 bases, with 6 bases between them. CDR3 length: 14 amino acids.

The chain carries TRBV5-1 and TRBJ2-5; maybe TRBD2 (6 bases). Germline V gene data show CDR1 as SGHRS and CDR2 as YFSETQ. CDR3 length: 12 amino acids. The germline V and J ends were trimmed by 7 bases and 2 bases, with 9 bases remaining between them. This chain's CDR3 is CASGGTQETQYF. The CDR3, as DNA: TGCGCCAGCGGAGGGACGCAAGAGACCCAGTACTTC. Full variable domain (remainder filled in from reference TRBV5-1 and TRBJ2-5): KAGVTQTPRYLIKTRGQQVTLSCSPISGHRSVSWYQQTPGQGLQFLFEYFSETQRNKGNFPGRFSGRQFSNSRSEMNVSTLELGDSALYLCASGGTQETQYFGPGTRLLVL.

This chain uses TRBV6-4 with TRBJ2-3, with unresolved D. Trimming took off 3 bases at V and 0 bases at J, with 7 bases between the two ends. CDR1 MRHNA and CDR2 SNTAGT come from the germline V gene. This CDR3 is built from 14 residues. The CDR3 DNA sequence: TGTGCCAGCAGTGAGAAAGGCAGCACAGATACGCAGTATTTT. Protein product: CASSEKGSTDTQYF.

CDR3 DNA: TGTGCCATCAGTGATAAGGGAGTTGAGGTGGGAGCTTTCTTT. This translates into CAISDKGVEVGAFF. This chain joins TRBV10-3 and TRBJ1-1; D gene ambiguous. The V gene's germline CDR1 is ENHRY and CDR2 SYGVKD. The CDR3 extends over 14 amino acids. V lost 3 bases and J 10 bases, leaving 18 bases between the germline ends.

The V call is TRBV2, the J call TRBJ2-1, with a tentative D call TRBD2 (6 bases). This CDR3 has 15 amino acids. The V end was cut by 5 bases, the J end by 1 base, with 12 bases between. From germline, CDR1 is SNHLY and CDR2 FYNNEI. CDR3 residues: CASSKGLRSYNEQFF. The CDR3 DNA is TGTGCCAGCAGTAAGGGACTTCGGTCCTACAATGAGCAGTTCTTC. Based on the CDR3 plus reference TRBV2 and TRBJ2-1, the full variable domain is EPEVTQTPSHQVTQMGQEVILRCVPISNHLYFYWYRQILGQKVEFLVSFYNNEISEKSEIFDDQFSVERPDGSNFTLKIRSTKLEDSAMYFCASSKGLRSYNEQFFGPGTRLTVL.

The chain carries TRBV11-2 and TRBJ1-5; no firm D call. From germline, CDR1 is SGHAT and CDR2 FQNNGV. The germline V and J ends were trimmed by 4 bases and 3 bases, with 7 bases remaining between them. The CDR3 spans 13 residues. The CDR3 coding sequence is TGTGCCAGCAGCTCCTTTAACAATCAGCCCCAGCATTTT. Protein product: CASSSFNNQPQHF.

This chain links TRBV7-9 with TRBJ2-2; 8 bases fit TRBD2. Losses at the gene ends were 4 bases for V and 5 bases for J; bases not matched to a gene: 6. Germline values: CDR1 SEHNR, CDR2 FQNEAQ (reference sequence). This CDR3 contains 15 residues. CDR3 region: CASSSTGGWTGELFF. DNA of the CDR3: TGTGCCAGCAGCTCCACGGGGGGGTGGACCGGGGAGCTGTTTTTT. Looking up the rest from reference TRBV7-9 and TRBJ2-2 gives the full variable domain: DTGVSQNPRHKITKRGQNVTFRCDPISEHNRLYWYRQTLGQGPEFLTYFQNEAQLEKSRLLSDRFSAERPKGSFSTLEIQRTEQGDSAMYLCASSSTGGWTGELFFGEGSRLTVL.

V gene TRBV5-6 combines with J gene TRBJ1-1; D not certain. CDR3 length: 12 amino acids. Trimming pared 0 bases from V and 9 bases from J, leaving 9 bases between. Germline V gene lookup returns CDR1 SGHDT and CDR2 YYEEEE. The CDR3 bases are TGTGCCAGCAGCTTGGCGGGAGAGAAAGCTTTCTTT. Protein sequence: CASSLAGEKAFF.

This clone came up once. This sequence joins TRBV11-2 and TRBJ1-5; D possibly corresponds to TRBD1 (5 bases). Per the germline V gene, CDR1 is SGHAT and CDR2 is FQNNGV. The CDR3 spans 17 residues. V was pared by 2 bases and J by 3 bases, with 17 bases between. CDR3 coding DNA: TGTGCCAGCAGCTTATATGGGGAGGGGATTCCCAATCAGCCCCAGCATTTT. Translating it yields CASSLYGEGIPNQPQHF.

This rearrangement joins TRBV5-6 to TRBJ1-1; perhaps TRBD1 as D (6 bases). V was clipped by 2 bases and J by 8 bases, with 13 bases between them. CDR1 and CDR2 from the germline V gene are SGHDT and YYEEEE. The length of the CDR3 is 13 residues. CDR3 DNA sequence: TGTGCCAGCAGCTTTGATAGGGGGACAGAAGCTTTCTTT. Its protein is CASSFDRGTEAFF. The whole variable domain, filled in from reference TRBV5-6 and TRBJ1-1, reads DAGVTQSPTHLIKTRGQQVTLRCSPKSGHDTVSWYQQALGQGPQFIFQYYEEEERQRGNFPDRFSGHQFPNYSSELNVNALLLGDSALYLCASSFDRGTEAFFGQGTRLTVV.

The chain links TRBV7-2 to TRBJ1-4; no reliable D call. The V gene lost 0 bases and the J gene lost 12 bases, with 8 bases spanning the gap. CDR3 length equals 12 residues. Germline V lookup: CDR1 SGHTA, CDR2 FQGNSA. The CDR3 DNA is TGTGCCAGCAGCTTAGCGTCCATGGAACTGTTTTTT. Protein: CASSLASMELFF.

The V call is TRBV5-5, the J call TRBJ2-1, with D possibly TRBD1 on 8 matching bases. This CDR3 spans 14 amino acids. Germline CDR1 and CDR2: SGHKS and YYEKEE (reference sequence). V was trimmed by 3 bases and J by 8 bases, leaving 15 bases between them. Written as DNA, the CDR3 is TGTGCCAGCAGCTCAAGGACAGGGAGGGATGAGCAGTTCTTC. Translation: CASSSRTGRDEQFF.

CDR3 sequence: CSARGETQYF. The CDR3 DNA sequence: TGCAGTGCTAGAGGCGAGACCCAGTACTTC. The rearrangement joins TRBV20-1 to TRBJ2-5; D is ambiguous. CDR1 and CDR2 (germline): DFQATT, SNEGSKA (reference sequence). This CDR3 has 10 residues. Trimming pared 1 base from V and 5 bases from J, leaving 2 bases between.

The chain joins TRBV6-5 to TRBJ1-2; D ambiguous. The CDR3 is made up of 11 amino acids. Germline CDR1 and CDR2: MNHEY and SVGAGI. The ends were cut back, 10 bases at V and 0 bases at J, with 6 bases in the middle. The CDR3 protein is CATEANYGYTF. The CDR3 DNA sequence: TGTGCCACCGAGGCTAACTATGGCTACACCTTC.

The V call is TRBV27, the J call TRBJ2-7; 8 positions agree with TRBD1. With 0 bases clipped from V and 5 bases from J, the junction kept 6 bases outside the gene matches. There are 15 residues in the CDR3. Germline V gives CDR1 MNHEY, CDR2 SMNVEV (reference sequence). CDR3 in amino acids: CASSLSRTGINEQYF. CDR3 coding DNA: TGTGCCAGCAGTTTATCTAGGACAGGGATAAACGAGCAGTACTTC.